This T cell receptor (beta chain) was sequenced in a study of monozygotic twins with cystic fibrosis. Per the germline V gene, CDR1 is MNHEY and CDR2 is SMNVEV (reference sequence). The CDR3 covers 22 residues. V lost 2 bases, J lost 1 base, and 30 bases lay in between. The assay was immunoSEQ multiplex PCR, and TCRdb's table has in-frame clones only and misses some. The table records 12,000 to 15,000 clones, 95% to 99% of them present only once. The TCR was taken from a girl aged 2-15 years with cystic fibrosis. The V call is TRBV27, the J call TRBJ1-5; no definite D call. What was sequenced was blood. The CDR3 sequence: CASSLPITELLLVVKSNQPQHF. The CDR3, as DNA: TGTGCCAGCAGTTTACCCATTACCGAGCTGCTACTCGTGGTGAAGAGCAATCAGCCCCAGCATTTT.